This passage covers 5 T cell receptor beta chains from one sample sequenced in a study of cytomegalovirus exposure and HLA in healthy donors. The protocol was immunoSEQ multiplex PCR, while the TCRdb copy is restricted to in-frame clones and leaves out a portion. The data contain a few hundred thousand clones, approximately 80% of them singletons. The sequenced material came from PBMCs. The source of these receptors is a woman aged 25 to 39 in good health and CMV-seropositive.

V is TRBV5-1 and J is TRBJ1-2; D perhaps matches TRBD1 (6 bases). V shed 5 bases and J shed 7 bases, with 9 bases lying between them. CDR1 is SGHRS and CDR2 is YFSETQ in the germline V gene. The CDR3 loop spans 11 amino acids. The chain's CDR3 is CASSSGAGYTF. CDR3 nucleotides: TGCGCCAGCAGTTCGGGGGCTGGCTACACCTTC.

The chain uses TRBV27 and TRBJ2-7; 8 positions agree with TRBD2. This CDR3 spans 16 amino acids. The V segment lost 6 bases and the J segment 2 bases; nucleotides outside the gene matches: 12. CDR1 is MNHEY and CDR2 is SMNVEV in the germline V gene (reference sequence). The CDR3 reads CASRLKAGVFPYEQYF. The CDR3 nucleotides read TGTGCCAGCAGACTTAAAGCGGGAGTTTTCCCCTACGAGCAGTACTTC.

The CDR3 DNA follows: TGTGCCAGCAGTTTTCCCTGGGGGAGCACAGATACGCAGTATTTT. Its protein product is CASSFPWGSTDTQYF. This chain uses TRBV28 with TRBJ2-3; D is tentatively TRBD1 or TRBD2 (5 bases each). CDR3 length equals 15 residues. Germline V gives CDR1 MDHEN, CDR2 SYDVKM. Between the trimmed V and J ends, which lost 3 bases and 0 bases, there was a span of 10 bases. Together with reference TRBV28 and TRBJ2-3, the CDR3 gives the full variable domain: DVKVTQSSRYLVKRTGEKVFLECVQDMDHENMFWYRQDPGLGLRLIYFSYDVKMKEKGDIPEGYSVSREKKERFSLILESASTNQTSMYLCASSFPWGSTDTQYFGPGTRLTVL.

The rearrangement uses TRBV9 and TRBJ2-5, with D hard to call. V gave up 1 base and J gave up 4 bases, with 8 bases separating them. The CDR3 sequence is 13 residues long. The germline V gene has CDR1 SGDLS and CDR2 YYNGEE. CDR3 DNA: TGTGCCAGCAGCGTAAGGGTTTTAGAGACCCAGTACTTC. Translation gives CASSVRVLETQYF.

CDR3 coding DNA: TGTGCCAGCAGTGTAAAGGGCGATTCCTACAATGAGCAGTTCTTC. It codes for CASSVKGDSYNEQFF. V gene TRBV6-1 combines with J gene TRBJ2-1; D is undetermined. CDR3 length equals 15 residues. CDR1 and CDR2 (germline): MNHNS, SASEGT. V was trimmed by 4 bases and J by 1 base, leaving 11 bases between them.